This T cell receptor beta chain was captured by sequencing in a study of CD8 T cells in Susac syndrome. Study results and caveats: Only a relatively small number of individuals were included in the TCR sequencing and HLA analysis.

Of note for this clonotype: Its antigen is undetermined.

The CDR3 is made up of 19 amino acids. The V and J ends lost 3 bases and 0 bases respectively, with 21 bases between them. CDR1 and CDR2 (germline): ENHRY, SYGVKD. TEMRA cells were FACS-enriched, with CD8+ and CD4+ T cells isolated negatively. RNA totalling roughly 0.45 to 1 ug underwent reverse transcription with random hexamers. The TCR beta CDR3 was amplified by immunoSEQ multiplex PCR across 54 Vbeta, 13 Jbeta. MiXCR, applied by TCRdb to the immunoSEQ multiplex PCR reads, yields one record per CDR3 protein. The sample lists hundreds of thousands of distinct CDR3 sequences; 80% to 90% were seen once.

This clonotype was sampled from a human donor with multiple sclerosis. The sequencing input was CD8+ T cells from PBMCs. The J gene is TRBJ2-1, the V gene TRBV10-3; D possibly corresponds to TRBD1 (5 bases). CDR3 loop: CAISDSRVLRGSSYNEQFF. The CDR3 coding sequence is TGTGCCATCAGTGACTCCAGGGTGTTAAGAGGTAGCTCCTACAATGAGCAGTTCTTC.